This T cell receptor (beta chain) appears in the sequencing data of a study of T cell changes during pregnancy in multiple sclerosis. The germline CDR1 and CDR2 sequences are MDHEN and SYDVKM. With 2 bases removed from V and 4 bases from J, the gap between germline ends came to 15 bases. The CDR3 has 16 amino acids. Profiled with immunoSEQ multiplex PCR; TCRdb holds only in-frame clones, not every one. The sample gives 75,000 to 100,000 clones, just over 90% of which show up once; approximately 0.8% is in the top ten. This TCR derives from a female donor in good health, enrolled as a control in a pregnancy study. The J gene is TRBJ2-4, the V gene TRBV28; no definite D call. The starting material was peripheral blood, obtained in the second trimester of pregnancy. The CDR3 DNA follows: TGTGCCAGCAGTTTAGGTCAGGCGAGCTGGAAAAACATTCAGTACTTC. This encodes CASSLGQASWKNIQYF.